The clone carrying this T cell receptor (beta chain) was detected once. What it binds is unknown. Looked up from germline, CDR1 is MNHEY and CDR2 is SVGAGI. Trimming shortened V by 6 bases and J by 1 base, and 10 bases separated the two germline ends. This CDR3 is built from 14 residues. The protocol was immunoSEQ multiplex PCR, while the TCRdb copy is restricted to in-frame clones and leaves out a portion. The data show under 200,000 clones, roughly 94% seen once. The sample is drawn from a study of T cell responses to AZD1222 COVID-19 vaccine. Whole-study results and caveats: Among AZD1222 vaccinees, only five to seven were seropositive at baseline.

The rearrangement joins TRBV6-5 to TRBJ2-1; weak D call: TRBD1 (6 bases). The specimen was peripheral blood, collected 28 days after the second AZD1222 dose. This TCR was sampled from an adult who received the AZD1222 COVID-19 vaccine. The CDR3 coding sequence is TGTGCCAGCAGCCTAGGACAGTCCTACAATGAGCAGTTCTTC. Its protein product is CASSLGQSYNEQFF.